The clone carrying this TCR beta chain was seen at least ten times. The data were obtained in a study of T cell repertoires in cytomegalovirus infection. Per germline, CDR1 SGHVS and CDR2 FQNEAQ. With 2 bases removed from V and 3 bases from J, the gap between germline ends came to 20 bases. The CDR3 has 18 amino acids. TCRdb fed the reads into MiXCR, producing one record per CDR3 protein. The table shows fewer than 550,000 distinct CDR3 sequences, with over 9% occurring only once. Sequencing input: PBMCs. The sequence derives from a human donor in good health (CMV status not recorded). Some clones in this sample may be carry-over from other donors' samples. The chain recombines TRBV7-8 with TRBJ2-1, with D perhaps matching TRBD2 (6 bases). The CDR3 sequence: CASSLSSRTTPRYNEQFF. The DNA of the CDR3 is TGTGCCAGCAGCTTATCCTCCCGGACTACTCCACGCTACAATGAGCAGTTCTTC.